These 6 T cell receptor beta chains came from one sample sequenced in a study of blood T cell repertoires in COVID-19. Generated by immunoSEQ multiplex PCR, the TCRdb table keeps only in-frame clones and is missing some. The sample gives about 90,000 clones, roughly nine tenths of which show up once; 1.8% is in the top ten. Sequenced sample: peripheral blood. The receptors here all came from a human donor with active COVID-19. The donor label of this sample is uncertain.

The chain couples TRBV12-3 or TRBV12-4 to TRBJ1-1; D unresolved. V lost 5 bases, J lost 1 base, and 8 bases lay in between. The CDR3 contains 13 residues. CDR3 sequence reads: CASSPGRNTEAFF. In nucleotides, the CDR3 is TGTGCCAGCAGTCCGGGGAGGAACACTGAAGCTTTCTTT.

CDR3 DNA sequence: TGTGCCAGCAGTACCCAGGGAGGGGGCAATCAGCCCCAGCATTTT. This gives the protein CASSTQGGGNQPQHF. The V gene is TRBV6-2 or TRBV6-3, the J gene TRBJ1-5, with a tentative D call TRBD1 (5 bases). Germline V gene sequence: CDR1 MNHEY, CDR2 SVGEGT. The V end was cut by 5 bases, the J end by 2 bases, with 13 bases between. The CDR3 length is 15 residues.

This clone was counted a single time. The chain carries TRBV12-3 or TRBV12-4 and TRBJ2-7, with 7 bases that match TRBD1. The CDR3 totals 13 residues. The ends lost 4 bases at V and 2 bases at J; junction bases unmatched: 2. CDR3 in amino acids: CASSSGTAYEQYF. DNA for the CDR3: TGTGCCAGCAGTTCCGGGACAGCCTACGAGCAGTACTTC.

The chain recombines TRBV6-1 with TRBJ1-1; no definite D call. In germline, CDR1 is MNHNS, CDR2 SASEGT. The CDR3 contains 13 residues. V was clipped by 0 bases and J by 8 bases, with 10 bases between them. As DNA, the CDR3 is TGTGCCAGCAGTGAAGCGGTGGCTTCCGAAGCTTTCTTT. Translating gives CASSEAVASEAFF.

V gene TRBV2 combines with J gene TRBJ1-6; possibly TRBD1 for D (5 bases). Trimming removed 1 base from V and 7 bases from J, with 14 bases in between. The CDR3 length is 16 residues. Germline CDR1 is SNHLY and CDR2 is FYNNEI. CDR3 sequence (DNA): TGTGCCAGCAGTGAAGGGTACACGACAGCGAATTCACCCCTCCACTTT. It translates to CASSEGYTTANSPLHF.

The V call is TRBV7-3, the J call TRBJ2-7, with D unresolved. V was trimmed by 1 base and J by 0 bases, leaving 4 bases between them. CDR1 SGHTA and CDR2 FQGTGA come from the germline V gene. This CDR3 has 13 residues. CDR3 region: CASSLSLSYEQYF. The CDR3 nucleotides are TGTGCCAGCAGCTTAAGTCTCTCCTACGAGCAGTACTTC. The full variable domain, its missing parts supplied by reference TRBV7-3 and TRBJ2-7, is GAGVSQTPSNKVTEKGKYVELRCDPISGHTALYWYRQSLGQGPEFLIYFQGTGAADDSGLPNDRFFAVRPEGSVSTLKIQRTERGDSAVYLCASSLSLSYEQYFGPGTRLTVT.